Sequencing of this T cell receptor beta chain was carried out in a study of early T cells in non-severe SARS-CoV-2 infection. In the study overall: Chains were unpaired, as sequencing was done on bulk RNA from unsorted whole blood.

This clonotype was seen only a few times. In germline, CDR1 is MDHEN, CDR2 SYDVKM. V was shortened by 8 bases and J by 3 bases, with 10 bases between the two germline ends. This CDR3 comprises 12 residues. Individual cDNA molecules were tagged with unique molecular identifiers, the study reported. TCRdb itself ran the 5' RACE reads through MiXCR, one entry per CDR3 protein. The sample includes more than 50,000 distinct CDR3 sequences, about 12% seen only once; the top ten take about 5%. Sequencing used whole blood. This TCR derives from an adult who was a healthcare worker with PCR-confirmed SARS-CoV-2 infection or an uninfected control (not recorded which). The J gene is TRBJ1-2, the V gene TRBV28; the D gene is possibly TRBD1 (5 bases). CDR3 amino acids: CASGTVYYGYTF. For the CDR3, the DNA is TGTGCCAGCGGGACGGTTTACTATGGCTACACCTTC.